Shown below are 16 T cell receptor beta chains from a single sample sequenced in a study of T cell changes during pregnancy in multiple sclerosis. Assay used: immunoSEQ multiplex PCR; TCRdb lists only in-frame clones, some missing. The sample carries around 67,000 clones, almost 90% recorded once. The specimen comprised peripheral blood, sampled after pregnancy. The receptors come from a female donor in good health, enrolled as a control in a pregnancy study.

The rearrangement joins TRBV13 to TRBJ1-3; a weak D match, TRBD1 (5 bases). The germline CDR1 and CDR2 sequences are PRHDT and FYEKMQ (reference sequence). V lost 2 bases and J lost 1, with 6 bases in between. The CDR3 totals 14 residues. The CDR3, as DNA: TGTGCCAGCAGCTTAAGGGGTTCTGGAAACACCATATATTTT. As protein: CASSLRGSGNTIYF. Full variable domain (remainder filled in from reference TRBV13 and TRBJ1-3): AAGVIQSPRHLIKEKRETATLKCYPIPRHDTVYWYQQGPGQDPQFLISFYEKMQSDKGSIPDRFSAQQFSDYHSELNMSSLELGDSALYFCASSLRGSGNTIYFGEGSWLTVV.

V usage is TRBV6-5 and J usage is TRBJ1-1, with D perhaps TRBD1 (5 bases). CDR3 length: 12 amino acids. Trimming removed 5 bases at V and 8 bases at J, with 12 bases between. Germline V gives CDR1 MNHEY, CDR2 SVGAGI. The CDR3 DNA is TGTGCCAGCAGTACGGGCAGGGTAGAAGCTTTCTTT. As protein: CASSTGRVEAFF.

The chain carries TRBV7-8 and TRBJ1-5, with 8 bases identical to TRBD1. This CDR3 spans 20 amino acids. The V gene end was trimmed by 1 base and the J gene end by 4 bases; junction bases not matched to a gene: 18. The germline V gene has CDR1 SGHVS and CDR2 FQNEAQ. DNA for the CDR3: TGTGCCAGCAGCTTAGGTAGGACAGGGCGATTGAGGGGGCCTAATCAGCCCCAGCATTTT. Encoded protein: CASSLGRTGRLRGPNQPQHF.

Notes on this clone: Additional DNA sequences in this sample encode the identical CDR3. The gene calls are TRBV6-5 and TRBJ2-7; 9 bases line up with TRBD1. The length of the CDR3 is 15 residues. Germline V gene sequence: CDR1 MNHEY, CDR2 SVGAGI. The J segment lost 3 bases and the V segment lost 0 bases, leaving 3 bases of the junction unmatched. CDR3 protein: CASSYSGTGSYEQYF. The CDR3 bases are TGTGCCAGCAGTTACTCAGGGACAGGGAGCTACGAGCAGTACTTC.

J is TRBJ2-3 and V is TRBV9, with 7 bases aligning to TRBD1. Germline CDR1 reads SGDLS; CDR2 reads YYNGEE. CDR3 length equals 14 residues. With V trimmed by 0 bases and J by 6 bases, 4 bases remained unmatched. In DNA, the CDR3 is TGTGCCAGCAGCGTAGTACAGGGGTTCGATACGCAGTATTTT. Amino acid sequence: CASSVVQGFDTQYF.

This clone was detected only a few times. This chain uses TRBV9 with TRBJ1-1; D uncertain. The CDR3 spans 15 residues. Trimming took off 0 bases at V and 3 bases at J, with 12 bases between the two ends. Germline assignment: CDR1 SGDLS and CDR2 YYNGEE. This chain's CDR3 is CASSVAADTYTEAFF. The DNA for the CDR3 is TGTGCCAGCAGCGTAGCCGCAGACACCTACACTGAAGCTTTCTTT.

The chain uses TRBV6-5 and TRBJ2-7; D possibly corresponds to TRBD2 (5 bases). There are 14 residues in the CDR3. CDR1 and CDR2 (germline): MNHEY, SVGAGI. Trimming took 2 bases from V and 0 from J, leaving 8 bases between them. CDR3 residues: CASSYAGGSYEQYF. The CDR3, as DNA: TGTGCCAGCAGTTACGCTGGAGGCTCCTACGAGCAGTACTTC.

The V call is TRBV19, the J call TRBJ1-1; D is ambiguous. The germline V gene has CDR1 LNHDA and CDR2 SQIVND (reference sequence). The CDR3 runs to 13 residues. Between the trimmed V and J ends, which lost 3 bases and 2 bases, there was a span of 7 bases. The CDR3 DNA follows: TGTGCCAGTAGTATGCGCCTTAACACTGAAGCTTTCTTT. Protein product: CASSMRLNTEAFF. Full variable domain (rest looked up from reference TRBV19 and TRBJ1-1): DGGITQSPKYLFRKEGQNVTLSCEQNLNHDAMYWYRQDPGQGLRLIYYSQIVNDFQKGDIAEGYSVSREKKESFPLTVTSAQKNPTAFYLCASSMRLNTEAFFGQGTRLTVV.

J is TRBJ2-3 and V is TRBV5-1, with 11 bases matching TRBD2. Trimming took 3 bases from V and 4 from J; bases not matched to a gene: 4. The CDR3 has 15 amino acids. CDR1 and CDR2 from the germline V gene are SGHRS and YFSETQ. The DNA of the CDR3 is TGCGCCAGCAGCTATAGCGGGGGGGCACCAGATACGCAGTATTTT. It specifies CASSYSGGAPDTQYF.

This sequence joins TRBV27 and TRBJ2-6, with a tentative D call TRBD2 (6 bases). The CDR3 has 17 amino acids. V shed 5 bases and J shed 0 bases, with 14 bases lying between them. Germline lookup yields CDR1 MNHEY and CDR2 SMNVEV (reference sequence). Written as DNA, the CDR3 is TGTGCCAGCAGTCTTACTAGCAGTAGCTCTGGGGCCAACGTCCTGACTTTC. Its protein product is CASSLTSSSSGANVLTF.

CDR3 in amino acids: CASTLSGKRGEQFF. CDR3 nucleotide sequence: TGTGCCAGCACCCTTAGCGGGAAAAGGGGTGAGCAGTTCTTC. This chain uses TRBV6-5 with TRBJ2-1; 8 positions match TRBD2. There are 14 residues in the CDR3. Germline assignment: CDR1 MNHEY and CDR2 SVGAGI. J lost 9 bases, V lost 7 bases, and 11 bases had no gene match.

The chain uses TRBV6-1 and TRBJ2-2; D unresolved. Per the germline V gene, CDR1 is MNHNS and CDR2 is SASEGT. Trimming took off 3 bases at V and 7 bases at J, with 6 bases between the two ends. The CDR3 totals 12 residues. CDR3 sequence (DNA): TGTGCCAGCAGTGAGCCGGTCGGGGAGCTGTTTTTT. Translation: CASSEPVGELFF.

This sequence joins TRBV5-1 and TRBJ2-5, with D unclear. V lost 1 base, J lost 1 base, and 8 bases lay in between. The germline gives CDR1 SGHRS, CDR2 YFSETQ. This CDR3 has 14 amino acids. The CDR3 DNA reads as TGCGCCAGCAGCTTGTCTCAGTTCCAAGAGACCCAGTACTTC. Translation gives CASSLSQFQETQYF.

Details on this clone: Its ends do not fully match the called genes, so a read error is possible. The chain couples TRBV6-5 to TRBJ2-7; 8 nucleotides agree with TRBD2. CDR1 and CDR2 from the germline V gene are MNHEY and SVGAGI. The CDR3 is 15 residues long. CDR3 DNA: TGTGCCAGCAGTCCTATTCTAGCGGGTTCCTCCGAGCAGTACTTC. Its protein is CASSPILAGSSEQYF.

V and J are TRBV12-5 and TRBJ1-2; TRBD1 is a possible D gene (6 bases). Trimming stripped 1 base from V and 4 bases from J, with 13 bases between. The CDR3 contains 15 residues. The germline gives CDR1 LGHNT, CDR2 FRNRAP. The DNA of the CDR3 is TGTGCTAGTGGTTTGGCCTCACAGGGTAGCTATGGCTACACCTTC. As protein: CASGLASQGSYGYTF.

The chain links TRBV18 to TRBJ1-1, with D perhaps TRBD1 (6 bases). The CDR3 totals 18 residues. The ends were cut back, 1 base at V and 0 bases at J, with 18 bases in the middle. Germline V gene lookup returns CDR1 KGHSH and CDR2 LQKENI. The CDR3 coding sequence is TGTGCCAGCTCACCACTTGGTGTCGGGGGGGACATGAACACTGAAGCTTTCTTT. This gives the protein CASSPLGVGGDMNTEAFF.